One sample yielded the 6 T cell receptor beta chains listed below, sequenced in a study of early T cells in non-severe SARS-CoV-2 infection. From the 5' RACE reads, TCRdb called clonotypes with MiXCR, one entry per CDR3 protein. In the table there are around 53,000 distinct CDR3 sequences, roughly an eighth of which are singletons. The specimen was whole blood, collected at baseline. These receptors were collected from an adult who was a healthcare worker with PCR-confirmed SARS-CoV-2 infection or an uninfected control (not recorded which).

The chain recombines TRBV28 with TRBJ2-5, with D possibly being TRBD2 (5 bases). Between the trimmed V and J ends, which lost 2 bases and 4 bases, there was a span of 8 bases. There are 13 residues in the CDR3. CDR1 is MDHEN and CDR2 is SYDVKM in the germline V gene. CDR3 DNA sequence: TGTGCCAGCAGTTTACCTAGCACAGAGACCCAGTACTTC. Translating gives CASSLPSTETQYF.

This sequence joins TRBV28 and TRBJ1-2; D ambiguous. The CDR3 has 14 amino acids. CDR1 is MDHEN and CDR2 is SYDVKM in the germline V gene. The V and J ends lost 8 bases and 3 bases respectively, with 16 bases between them. The DNA of the CDR3 is TGTGCCAGCTCCCGGACCCTGGCGGACTATGGCTACACCTTC. Its protein is CASSRTLADYGYTF.

This clonotype has a handful of counts. V gene TRBV7-9 combines with J gene TRBJ2-1, with D possibly TRBD2 on 6 matching bases. CDR3 length: 14 residues. Per germline, CDR1 SEHNR and CDR2 FQNEAQ (reference sequence). V was pared by 0 bases and J by 5 bases, with 8 bases between. The CDR3 region has the DNA TGTGCCAGCAGCTTAGCGGGAGGCCACAATGAGCAGTTCTTC. Its translation is CASSLAGGHNEQFF. The full variable domain, its missing parts supplied by reference TRBV7-9 and TRBJ2-1, is DTGVSQNPRHKITKRGQNVTFRCDPISEHNRLYWYRQTLGQGPEFLTYFQNEAQLEKSRLLSDRFSAERPKGSFSTLEIQRTEQGDSAMYLCASSLAGGHNEQFFGPGTRLTVL.

This clonotype occurred many times. The V call is TRBV6-2 or TRBV6-3, the J call TRBJ2-1, with no clear D. V lost 6 bases and J 6 bases, leaving 9 bases between the germline ends. Germline CDR1 reads MNHEY; CDR2 reads SVGEGT. The CDR3 covers 12 residues. CDR3 sequence reads: CASRPTTNEQFF. For the CDR3, the DNA is TGTGCCAGCAGACCTACTACCAATGAGCAGTTCTTC.

This clonotype is medium-sized in the sample. The CDR3 reads CASSGTANTGELFF. The DNA of the CDR3 is TGTGCCAGCTCAGGGACAGCGAACACCGGGGAGCTGTTTTTT. The chain joins TRBV18 to TRBJ2-2, with TRBD1 matching over 7 bases. The V gene end was trimmed by 5 bases and the J gene end by 0 bases; junction bases not matched to a gene: 0. Looked up from germline, CDR1 is KGHSH and CDR2 is LQKENI. The CDR3 loop spans 14 amino acids.

The V and J genes are TRBV7-9 and TRBJ1-3; D might be TRBD1 (6 bases). CDR3 size: 14 residues. CDR1 SEHNR and CDR2 FQNEAQ come from the germline V gene (reference sequence). Trimming cost V 7 bases and J 0 bases, with 10 bases left between them. Written as DNA, the CDR3 is TGTGCCAGCATCACAGGGTCCTCTGGAAACACCATATATTTT. It translates to CASITGSSGNTIYF.